The 30 T cell receptor beta chains below all came from one sample that was sequenced in a study of OX40 agonist ivuxolimab in advanced cancers. Here immunoSEQ multiplex PCR was the method, and the copy in TCRdb shows in-frame clones only, minus some. In the table there are under 100,000 clones, roughly 90% of which are singletons. The sequenced sample was CD4+ or CD8+ T cells sorted from blood, obtained in a trial of the OX40 agonist ivuxolimab. These receptors were taken from an adult with an advanced solid tumor such as melanoma, head and neck, liver or kidney cancer.

The V and J genes are TRBV5-1 and TRBJ1-1; D possibly corresponds to TRBD1 (5 bases). This CDR3 has 16 residues. V was cut by 3 bases and J by 1 base, with 16 bases left in between. Germline CDR1 is SGHRS and CDR2 is YFSETQ. The CDR3 spells CASSSYRRGSNTEAFF. The CDR3 DNA follows: TGCGCCAGCAGCTCCTACCGAAGGGGATCGAACACTGAAGCTTTCTTT.

This rearrangement joins TRBV2 to TRBJ2-7; 7 nucleotides align to TRBD1. Germline values: CDR1 SNHLY, CDR2 FYNNEI. Trimming cost V 0 bases and J 2 bases; bases outside gene matches: 10. This CDR3 is built from 17 residues. The CDR3 spells CASSEARGGFIPYEQYF. The CDR3 coding sequence is TGTGCCAGCAGTGAAGCGCGAGGGGGCTTTATTCCCTACGAGCAGTACTTC.

The chain is built from TRBV9 and TRBJ2-7; D may be TRBD2 (5 bases). V lost 0 bases and J lost 3, with 7 bases in between. Germline CDR1 SGDLS, CDR2 YYNGEE. There are 13 residues in the CDR3. The CDR3: CASSVAAGYEQYF. CDR3 bases: TGTGCCAGCAGCGTAGCCGCGGGCTACGAGCAGTACTTC.

The chain recombines TRBV11-2 with TRBJ1-5; 8 bases match TRBD1. The CDR3 is 16 amino acids. V gave up 5 bases and J gave up 5 bases; unmatched junction bases: 11. Germline V CDR1 and CDR2: SGHAT, FQNNGV. CDR3 protein: CASSPPGQGGYQPQHF. DNA for the CDR3: TGTGCCAGCAGCCCTCCAGGACAGGGCGGTTATCAGCCCCAGCATTTT. Complete variable domain (other parts from reference TRBV11-2 and TRBJ1-5): EAGVAQSPRYKIIEKRQSVAFWCNPISGHATLYWYQQILGQGPKLLIQFQNNGVVDDSQLPKDRFSAERLKGVDSTLKIQPAKLEDSAVYLCASSPPGQGGYQPQHFGDGTRLSIL.

The chain employs TRBV28 and TRBJ2-1; 14 bases are a match to TRBD2. Germline CDR1 MDHEN, CDR2 SYDVKM. With 6 bases clipped from V and 4 bases from J, the junction kept 5 bases outside the gene matches. CDR3 length: 16 amino acids. CDR3 residues: CASRRLAGGSYNEQFF. DNA for the CDR3: TGTGCCAGCAGAAGACTAGCGGGAGGGAGTTACAATGAGCAGTTCTTC.

The chain links TRBV5-1 to TRBJ2-1; D is uncertain. The CDR3 has 17 amino acids. V was trimmed by 0 bases and J by 7 bases, leaving 20 bases between them. Germline V gene lookup returns CDR1 SGHRS and CDR2 YFSETQ. The CDR3 DNA sequence: TGCGCCAGCAGCTTGGGGGCCCCAAGTAGGTTCCCAAATGAGCAGTTCTTC. Its protein is CASSLGAPSRFPNEQFF. The full variable domain, its missing parts supplied by reference TRBV5-1 and TRBJ2-1, is KAGVTQTPRYLIKTRGQQVTLSCSPISGHRSVSWYQQTPGQGLQFLFEYFSETQRNKGNFPGRFSGRQFSNSRSEMNVSTLELGDSALYLCASSLGAPSRFPNEQFFGPGTRLTVL.

The chain couples TRBV16 to TRBJ2-1; no firm D call. The V gene lost 0 bases and the J gene lost 0 bases, with 6 bases spanning the gap. Per the germline V gene, CDR1 is KGHSY and CDR2 is FQNENV. The CDR3 extends over 15 amino acids. CDR3 bases: TGTGCCAGCAGCCAATCGCCCTCCTCCTACAATGAGCAGTTCTTC. Translating it yields CASSQSPSSYNEQFF.

This sequence joins TRBV30 and TRBJ2-2; no reliable D call. Germline CDR1 and CDR2: GTSNPN and SVGIG (reference sequence). With 0 bases removed from V and 1 base from J, the gap between germline ends came to 6 bases. The CDR3 runs 14 residues. CDR3 sequence: CAWSVLQNTGELFF. The CDR3 DNA reads TGTGCCTGGAGTGTTCTCCAGAACACCGGGGAGCTGTTTTTT.

V and J are TRBV5-1 and TRBJ2-4; 8 nucleotides line up with TRBD2. The ends lost 2 bases at V and 3 bases at J; junction bases unmatched: 10. The CDR3 extends over 17 amino acids. Germline loops: CDR1 SGHRS, CDR2 YFSETQ. The CDR3 bases are TGCGCCAGCAGCTTTGGAGCGGGAGTAAAGGTCAAAAACATTCAGTACTTC. Translated, it gives CASSFGAGVKVKNIQYF.

V and J are TRBV27 and TRBJ2-3; the D call may be TRBD1 or TRBD2 (6 bases each). Germline CDR1 and CDR2: MNHEY and SMNVEV (reference sequence). Trimming took 5 bases from V and 7 from J, leaving 16 bases between them. CDR3 length equals 14 residues. CDR3 bases: TGTGCCAGCAGTCTTTCCACGGGGGCCTATACGCAGTATTTT. Protein sequence: CASSLSTGAYTQYF.

The CDR3 bases are TGTGCCAGCAGCTCCACCGGGGGCTATAGCAATCAGCCCCAGCATTTT. This gives the protein CASSSTGGYSNQPQHF. The chain links TRBV7-2 to TRBJ1-5, with D possibly being TRBD1 (6 bases). This CDR3 has 16 residues. The V end was cut by 4 bases, the J end by 0 bases, with 13 bases between. Germline CDR1 and CDR2: SGHTA and FQGNSA.

The CDR3 sequence is CASSLSGGQRRSGANVLTF. In DNA form, the CDR3 reads TGCGCCAGCAGCTTGAGTGGTGGACAGAGGCGCTCTGGGGCCAACGTCCTGACTTTC. The chain couples TRBV5-1 to TRBJ2-6; weak D call: TRBD1 (6 bases). Trimming pared 1 base from V and 0 bases from J, leaving 17 bases between. Germline lookup yields CDR1 SGHRS and CDR2 YFSETQ. The CDR3 length is 19 residues.

This CDR3 is CASTSRTWNQPQHF. The CDR3 coding sequence is TGTGCCAGTACTTCCCGGACGTGGAATCAGCCCCAGCATTTT. This sequence joins TRBV2 and TRBJ1-5, with D unresolved. V was cut by 9 bases and J by 4 bases, with 16 bases left in between. The germline V gene encodes CDR1 SNHLY and CDR2 FYNNEI. This CDR3 is 14 amino acids long. Filled out from reference TRBV2 and TRBJ1-5, the complete variable domain reads EPEVTQTPSHQVTQMGQEVILRCVPISNHLYFYWYRQILGQKVEFLVSFYNNEISEKSEIFDDQFSVERPDGSNFTLKIRSTKLEDSAMYFCASTSRTWNQPQHFGDGTRLSIL.

This chain links TRBV29-1 with TRBJ2-5; no firm D call. The CDR3 is 12 residues long. CDR1 and CDR2 from the germline V gene are SQVTM and ANQGSEA. V gave up 2 bases and J gave up 5 bases, with 9 bases separating them. The CDR3 loop is CSVEYPVETQYF. The CDR3 DNA reads as TGCAGCGTTGAATACCCAGTCGAGACCCAGTACTTC.

V and J are TRBV7-2 and TRBJ2-2; tentatively, D is TRBD2 (6 bases). V lost 5 bases, J lost 0 bases, and 7 bases lay in between. The CDR3 sequence is 14 residues long. Germline CDR1 SGHTA, CDR2 FQGNSA. The CDR3 protein is CASSRDSNTGELFF. The CDR3 nucleotides are TGTGCCAGCAGCAGGGACTCGAACACCGGGGAGCTGTTTTTT.

The gene calls are TRBV6-6 and TRBJ2-1; no clear D gene. V was trimmed by 2 bases and J by 5 bases, leaving 10 bases between them. The CDR3 runs 14 residues. CDR1 is MNHNY, CDR2 SVGAGI, per germline (reference sequence). CDR3 sequence: CASSYGVGHNEQFF. The CDR3 bases are TGTGCCAGCAGTTACGGGGTAGGCCACAATGAGCAGTTCTTC.

The chain employs TRBV6-6 and TRBJ2-5; TRBD1 matches 8 bases. CDR1 and CDR2 from the germline V gene are MNHNY and SVGAGI (reference sequence). Unmatched junction bases numbered 5, after V lost 0 bases and J lost 5 bases. The CDR3 spans 15 residues. CDR3: CASSYSDRGGETQYF. CDR3 nucleotide sequence: TGTGCCAGCAGTTACTCAGACAGGGGAGGTGAGACCCAGTACTTC.

The V call is TRBV5-1, the J call TRBJ1-5; a weak D match, TRBD1 (5 bases). Looked up from germline, CDR1 is SGHRS and CDR2 is YFSETQ. The V end lost 5 bases, the J end lost 4 bases, and 22 bases lay between the germline ends. This CDR3 is 17 amino acids long. CDR3 amino acids: CASSPGRQRGDNQPQHF. CDR3 nucleotide sequence: TGCGCCAGCAGTCCGGGACGCCAACGAGGGGATAATCAGCCCCAGCATTTT.

The chain uses TRBV5-1 and TRBJ2-1; 7 nucleotides agree with TRBD2. The V and J ends lost 1 base and 4 bases, in that order; junction bases with no gene match: 2. Germline assignment: CDR1 SGHRS and CDR2 YFSETQ. There are 14 residues in the CDR3. The CDR3 DNA is TGCGCCAGCAGCTTGAGCGGGATATACAATGAGCAGTTCTTC. This gives the protein CASSLSGIYNEQFF.

The rearrangement uses TRBV19 and TRBJ1-1; maybe TRBD1 (5 bases). Trimming took off 5 bases at V and 1 base at J, with 14 bases between the two ends. CDR1 is LNHDA, CDR2 SQIVND, per germline (reference sequence). CDR3 length: 15 residues. The CDR3 region has the DNA TGTGCCAGTAGTGCCTGGGGACTCCAGAACACTGAAGCTTTCTTT. It specifies CASSAWGLQNTEAFF.

The chain carries TRBV18 and TRBJ2-3; 8 nucleotides align to TRBD1. Trimming removed 2 bases from V and 2 bases from J; junction bases left unmatched: 3. This CDR3 has 15 residues. CDR1 is KGHSH, CDR2 LQKENI, per germline. The CDR3 nucleotides are TGTGCCAGCTCACCAACAGGGGGGTTCACAGATACGCAGTATTTT. Protein sequence: CASSPTGGFTDTQYF.

J is TRBJ1-1 and V is TRBV4-1; D is unclear. This CDR3 has 14 amino acids. The germline V and J ends were trimmed by 0 bases and 4 bases, with 9 bases remaining between them. The germline gives CDR1 MGHRA, CDR2 YSYEKL. In DNA form, the CDR3 reads TGCGCCAGCAGCCAAGATATAATTAGCACTGAAGCTTTCTTT. This sequence encodes CASSQDIISTEAFF.

The chain combines TRBV10-1 with TRBJ1-2, with 8 nucleotides matching TRBD1. This CDR3 is 16 amino acids long. The trim removed 3 bases at V and 10 bases at J, leaving 16 bases unmatched. CDR1 and CDR2 (germline): WNHNN, SYGVQD (reference sequence). This CDR3 is CASSEAVDRVGSVYTF. The CDR3 region has the DNA TGCGCCAGCAGTGAAGCGGTGGACAGGGTAGGTTCTGTCTACACCTTC.

This chain links TRBV5-1 with TRBJ2-5, with 12 bases fitting TRBD2. CDR3 size: 15 residues. In germline, CDR1 is SGHRS, CDR2 YFSETQ. V gave up 5 bases and J gave up 2 bases; unmatched junction bases: 4. The CDR3 region has the DNA TGCGCCAGCAGACCCGGGACTAGCGGGCAAGAGACCCAGTACTTC. This gives the protein CASRPGTSGQETQYF.

This chain joins TRBV11-2 and TRBJ2-1; 10 bases map to TRBD2. The ends lost 3 bases at V and 5 bases at J; junction bases unmatched: 7. Per the germline V gene, CDR1 is SGHAT and CDR2 is FQNNGV. CDR3 length: 16 amino acids. Here the CDR3 DNA reads TGTGCCAGCAGCTTTCACAGGGGGACTAGCGACAATGAGCAGTTCTTC. Translation gives CASSFHRGTSDNEQFF.

In this sample, this clone turned up a few times. V usage is TRBV14 and J usage is TRBJ2-5; unclear D gene. The germline gives CDR1 SGHDN, CDR2 FVKESK. Trimming removed 2 bases at V and 7 bases at J, with 5 bases between. The CDR3 runs to 11 residues. CDR3 residues: CASSQTVTQYF. As DNA, the CDR3 is TGTGCCAGCAGCCAAACAGTGACCCAGTACTTC.

This sequence joins TRBV14 and TRBJ2-7, with a weak D call TRBD1 (5 bases). This CDR3 is built from 13 residues. The V gene lost 2 bases and the J gene lost 3 bases, with 8 bases spanning the gap. Germline loops: CDR1 SGHDN, CDR2 FVKESK. The CDR3 is CASSQQGVYEQYF. CDR3 DNA sequence: TGTGCCAGCAGCCAACAGGGCGTCTACGAGCAGTACTTC.

This sequence joins TRBV4-1 and TRBJ2-1, with TRBD2 matching 7 bases. Germline V CDR1 and CDR2: MGHRA, YSYEKL. The CDR3 extends over 16 amino acids. The V segment lost 4 bases and the J segment 5 bases; nucleotides outside the gene matches: 11. The CDR3 region is CASSPGRALKNNEQFF. The CDR3 bases are TGCGCCAGCAGCCCGGGGAGGGCCCTGAAAAACAATGAGCAGTTCTTC.

The V and J genes are TRBV5-4 and TRBJ2-3; the D gene is possibly TRBD2 (5 bases). Trimming took off 7 bases at V and 2 bases at J, with 14 bases between the two ends. The CDR3 sequence is 14 residues long. Germline V gives CDR1 SGHNT, CDR2 YYREEE (reference sequence). The CDR3 DNA reads TGTGCCAGCTTCACTAGTTCCAACACAGATACGCAGTATTTT. Its protein product is CASFTSSNTDTQYF.

This chain joins TRBV15 and TRBJ1-5; D is uncertain. CDR1 LNHNV and CDR2 YYDKDF come from the germline V gene (reference sequence). V lost 0 bases and J 3 bases, leaving 9 bases between the germline ends. There are 15 residues in the CDR3. CDR3 residues: CATSRDANVNQPQHF. CDR3 in DNA: TGTGCCACCAGCAGAGACGCTAATGTCAATCAGCCCCAGCATTTT. Full variable domain (rest looked up from reference TRBV15 and TRBJ1-5): DAMVIQNPRYQVTQFGKPVTLSCSQTLNHNVMYWYQQKSSQAPKLLFHYYDKDFNNEADTPDNFQSRRPNTSFCFLDIRSPGLGDTAMYLCATSRDANVNQPQHFGDGTRLSIL.